One sample yielded the 24 T cell receptor beta chains listed below, sequenced in a study of regulatory and conventional T cells in RAG deficiency. Profiled with immunoSEQ multiplex PCR; TCRdb holds only in-frame clones, not every one. The data show approximately 8,500 clones, with about 84% seen just once and roughly 30% held by the top ten. These data are also associated with another study on regulatory T cells. That report notes: Amplification used 52 TRBV primers and 13 TRBJ primers.

Specimen: CD8+ T cells sorted from blood. These receptors were taken from a human donor in good health.

J is TRBJ2-1 and V is TRBV4-2; TRBD2 matches at 14 bases. The CDR3 runs to 18 residues. The V and J ends lost 1 base and 5 bases, in that order; junction bases with no gene match: 7. CDR1 is LGHNA, CDR2 YNFKEQ, per germline. The CDR3: CASSQGGLAGAYHNEQFF. In nucleotides, the CDR3 is TGTGCCAGCAGCCAAGGGGGACTAGCGGGAGCCTATCACAATGAGCAGTTCTTC.

The genes are TRBV7-9 and TRBJ2-1; 8 positions agree with TRBD1. The CDR3 is 12 residues long. Germline CDR1 is SEHNR and CDR2 is FQNEAQ (reference sequence). With V trimmed by 6 bases and J by 7 bases, 2 bases remained unmatched. CDR3 amino acids: CASRRQGNEQFF. The CDR3 DNA reads as TGTGCCAGCAGGCGACAGGGGAATGAGCAGTTCTTC.

A single count supports this clone. The V gene is TRBV4-1, the J gene TRBJ2-7; 10 nucleotides align to TRBD2. The CDR3 spans 16 residues. V shed 4 bases and J 4 bases; nucleotides not matched to a gene: 10. Germline V gene lookup returns CDR1 MGHRA and CDR2 YSYEKL. CDR3: CASSPPRTSGAYEQYF. CDR3 nucleotide sequence: TGCGCCAGCAGCCCGCCCCGGACTAGCGGAGCGTACGAGCAGTACTTC.

The chain has TRBV5-1 and TRBJ2-7; tentatively, D is TRBD1 (6 bases). This CDR3 is built from 13 residues. The ends were cut back, 4 bases at V and 2 bases at J, with 10 bases in the middle. CDR1 and CDR2 from the germline V gene are SGHRS and YFSETQ. The CDR3 DNA reads as TGCGCCAGCAGCATTGACAGGACCTACGAGCAGTACTTC. Translated: CASSIDRTYEQYF.

The V gene is TRBV5-1, the J gene TRBJ2-7; 7 bases map to TRBD1. The CDR3 loop spans 14 amino acids. Germline V gives CDR1 SGHRS, CDR2 YFSETQ. Germline trimming cut 4 bases from V and 5 bases from J; bases unmatched to any gene: 9. DNA of the CDR3: TGCGCCAGCAGCGACCAGACAGGGTTCAACGAGCAGTACTTC. Protein product: CASSDQTGFNEQYF. Using reference TRBV5-1 and TRBJ2-7 for the parts outside the CDR3, the full variable domain is KAGVTQTPRYLIKTRGQQVTLSCSPISGHRSVSWYQQTPGQGLQFLFEYFSETQRNKGNFPGRFSGRQFSNSRSEMNVSTLELGDSALYLCASSDQTGFNEQYFGPGTRLTVT.

J is TRBJ1-6 and V is TRBV11-2; no reliable D call. Germline lookup yields CDR1 SGHAT and CDR2 FQNNGV. This CDR3 has 14 residues. Trimming shortened V by 4 bases and J by 10 bases, and 14 bases separated the two germline ends. The CDR3 spells CASSWNNIESPLHF. CDR3 sequence (DNA): TGTGCCAGCAGCTGGAACAATATTGAGTCACCCCTCCACTTT.

This clone was picked up one time. The V gene is TRBV11-2, the J gene TRBJ2-5; TRBD2 agrees at 7 bases. The CDR3 runs to 15 residues. The trim removed 10 bases at V and 5 bases at J, leaving 16 bases unmatched. In germline, CDR1 is SGHAT, CDR2 FQNNGV. The CDR3 loop is CATTPASGAGETQYF. The CDR3 nucleotides read TGTGCCACCACCCCGGCGAGCGGGGCGGGCGAGACCCAGTACTTC.

This clone has just a few counts. The V gene is TRBV4-1, the J gene TRBJ2-1; TRBD2 agrees at 7 bases. The germline V gene has CDR1 MGHRA and CDR2 YSYEKL. V lost 4 bases and J lost 0; bases outside the gene matches: 12. The CDR3 is 18 residues long. The CDR3 sequence is CASSREGGAGNSYNEQFF. The CDR3, as DNA: TGCGCCAGCAGCCGGGAGGGAGGAGCGGGGAACTCCTACAATGAGCAGTTCTTC.

The chain combines TRBV9 with TRBJ1-5; 7 positions match TRBD1. V lost 3 bases to trimming and J lost 7 bases; unmatched junction nucleotides: 10. The CDR3 spans 15 residues. Looked up from germline, CDR1 is SGDLS and CDR2 is YYNGEE. This chain's CDR3 is CASSAGGGGYQPQHF. The CDR3 DNA reads as TGTGCCAGCAGCGCAGGGGGGGGCGGGTACCAGCCCCAGCATTTT.

This CDR3 is CASSDRVMGTGELFF. The CDR3 DNA reads as TGTGCCAGCAGCGACAGGGTGATGGGGACCGGGGAGCTGTTTTTT. The chain links TRBV9 to TRBJ2-2; D perhaps matches TRBD1 (6 bases). V lost 3 bases and J lost 5, with 14 bases in between. Germline V gene data show CDR1 as SGDLS and CDR2 as YYNGEE. The CDR3 extends over 15 amino acids.

V gene TRBV27 combines with J gene TRBJ2-7; D is unresolved. Trimming removed 4 bases from V and 2 bases from J, with 9 bases in between. There are 13 residues in the CDR3. The germline V gene encodes CDR1 MNHEY and CDR2 SMNVEV (reference sequence). The CDR3 DNA follows: TGTGCCAGCAGTTACGGCAGTCCCTACGAGCAGTACTTC. It yields the protein CASSYGSPYEQYF.

The chain carries TRBV2 and TRBJ2-5; a possible D gene is TRBD2 (5 bases). Per germline, CDR1 SNHLY and CDR2 FYNNEI. V lost 4 bases, J lost 5 bases, and 17 bases lay in between. This CDR3 spans 15 amino acids. The CDR3 nucleotides read TGTGCCAGCAGTGGTGGCCTCCGTCCGGGGGAGACCCAGTACTTC. As protein: CASSGGLRPGETQYF.

This chain links TRBV18 with TRBJ1-5, with TRBD1 as a possible D gene (5 bases). The CDR3 is 13 residues long. V lost 3 bases and J 4 bases, leaving 7 bases between the germline ends. Germline loops: CDR1 KGHSH, CDR2 LQKENI. The DNA for the CDR3 is TGTGCCAGCTCACCGGGACGGAATCAGCCCCAGCATTTT. This translates into CASSPGRNQPQHF.

This chain connects TRBV7-9 to TRBJ2-1, with D possibly being TRBD2 (7 bases). The CDR3 totals 15 residues. V lost 5 bases and J lost 7, with 18 bases in between. Germline CDR1 SEHNR, CDR2 FQNEAQ (reference sequence). CDR3 coding DNA: TGTGCCAGCAGCGGGTGGGGGGGCCCTAGTAATGAGCAGTTCTTC. Amino acids: CASSGWGGPSNEQFF.

V and J are TRBV9 and TRBJ2-2; the match to TRBD2 covers 10 bases. The ends lost 3 bases at V and 7 bases at J; junction bases unmatched: 15. Germline V lookup: CDR1 SGDLS, CDR2 YYNGEE. This CDR3 region has 18 residues. In DNA form, the CDR3 reads TGTGCCAGCAGCGCAAACCCCTGGTCTAGCGGGAGTTTCGGGGAGCTGTTTTTT. Its translation is CASSANPWSSGSFGELFF.

This chain joins TRBV9 and TRBJ1-6; no clear D. The CDR3 consists of 15 residues. CDR1 is SGDLS and CDR2 is YYNGEE in the germline V gene. The ends were cut back, 4 bases at V and 1 base at J, with 9 bases in the middle. CDR3 in amino acids: CASSSRASYNSPLHF. The CDR3 region has the DNA TGTGCCAGCAGCTCTCGGGCGTCCTATAATTCACCCCTCCACTTT.

This chain joins TRBV6-4 and TRBJ2-2; D might be TRBD1 or TRBD2, each matching 6 bases. The CDR3 runs to 16 residues. Trimming shortened V by 2 bases and J by 5 bases, and 15 bases separated the two germline ends. CDR1 is MRHNA and CDR2 is SNTAGT in the germline V gene. The CDR3 spells CASSDGRGPGTGELFF. The CDR3 region has the DNA TGTGCCAGCAGTGACGGTCGGGGGCCGGGGACCGGGGAGCTGTTTTTT.

This clone has just a few counts. V is TRBV4-3 and J is TRBJ1-1; 7 bases align to TRBD1. V was clipped by 4 bases and J by 4 bases; unmatched bases: 12. CDR1 and CDR2 (germline): LGHNA, YSLEER. This CDR3 comprises 16 residues. The CDR3 DNA follows: TGCGCCAGCAGCCGGATCGCGACAGGGTTCGGCACTGAAGCTTTCTTT. Protein: CASSRIATGFGTEAFF.

The gene calls are TRBV28 and TRBJ1-4; D call uncertain. CDR1 MDHEN and CDR2 SYDVKM come from the germline V gene. The germline V and J ends were trimmed by 5 bases and 10 bases, with 17 bases remaining between them. The CDR3 has 14 amino acids. CDR3 in DNA: TGTGCCAGCAGTCTACCCCTGGGAGCCGCAAAACTGTTTTTT. Protein product: CASSLPLGAAKLFF.

The gene calls are TRBV7-9 and TRBJ2-5; 9 nucleotides agree with TRBD2. This CDR3 comprises 16 residues. V was clipped by 0 bases and J by 1 base; unmatched bases: 3. CDR1 is SEHNR, CDR2 FQNEAQ, per germline (reference sequence). The CDR3 is CASSLAAGGIQETQYF. CDR3 bases: TGTGCCAGCAGCTTAGCCGCGGGAGGGATCCAAGAGACCCAGTACTTC.

V usage is TRBV4-1 and J usage is TRBJ1-1; tentatively, D is TRBD1 (6 bases). Germline CDR1 reads MGHRA; CDR2 reads YSYEKL. The CDR3 sequence is 16 residues long. The V and J ends lost 7 bases and 0 bases respectively, with 18 bases between them. The CDR3: CASTTTGAVMNTEAFF. The CDR3 DNA reads as TGCGCCAGCACCACAACGGGGGCGGTTATGAACACTGAAGCTTTCTTT.

The genes are TRBV19 and TRBJ1-1, with no clear D. Germline CDR1 reads LNHDA; CDR2 reads SQIVND (reference sequence). The V gene lost 5 bases and the J gene lost 3 bases, with 19 bases spanning the gap. The CDR3 is made up of 16 amino acids. In nucleotides, the CDR3 is TGTGCCAGTAGTGTAGGACGGATTAATTTTGACACTGAAGCTTTCTTT. It translates to CASSVGRINFDTEAFF.

CDR3 loop: CASSLARGTYEQYF. The CDR3 coding sequence is TGTGCCAGCAGCTTAGCGCGCGGAACCTACGAGCAGTACTTC. The chain links TRBV11-2 to TRBJ2-7; the D is unclear. The CDR3 is 14 amino acids. The V gene lost 1 base and the J gene lost 2 bases, with 9 bases spanning the gap. The V gene's germline CDR1 is SGHAT and CDR2 FQNNGV.

Within the sample, this clone is large. V and J are TRBV28 and TRBJ2-7, with D possibly being TRBD2 (5 bases). The ends were cut back, 1 base at V and 3 bases at J, with 10 bases in the middle. This CDR3 has 14 residues. Germline V CDR1 and CDR2: MDHEN, SYDVKM. The CDR3 DNA follows: TGTGCCAGCAGTTTATTCCCGGGGAGCTACGAGCAGTACTTC. Protein product: CASSLFPGSYEQYF. The variable domain in full, with the rest retrieved from reference TRBV28 and TRBJ2-7, is DVKVTQSSRYLVKRTGEKVFLECVQDMDHENMFWYRQDPGLGLRLIYFSYDVKMKEKGDIPEGYSVSREKKERFSLILESASTNQTSMYLCASSLFPGSYEQYFGPGTRLTVT.